The sequence of this T cell receptor beta chain was determined in a study of T-cell reconstitution after alpha-beta-depleted transplantation in children. This clonotype was detected only a few times. Unique molecular identifiers tagged the TCRbeta library. TCRdb re-analysed the PCR reads in MiXCR, keeping a single row per CDR3 protein. The sample lists fewer than 550,000 distinct CDR3 sequences; roughly an eighth were seen once. The sample was PBMCs, mostly from graft donor cells, taken 180 days after TCRalphabeta/CD19-depleted stem cell transplant. The sequence derives from a female patient aged 2-9 years who had a stem cell transplant for aplastic anemia, so the T cells may come from the graft donor.

CDR3 nucleotides: TGTGCCAGCAGAACAAGCTTTCTTGGGAGGAAGAACACTGAAGCTTTCTTT. It encodes CASRTSFLGRKNTEAFF. The chain recombines TRBV28 with TRBJ1-1, with D unresolved. This CDR3 is 17 amino acids long. V gave up 6 bases and J gave up 1 base, with 21 bases separating them. Germline values: CDR1 MDHEN, CDR2 SYDVKM.